What follows is one T cell receptor (beta chain) and its context. The entry originates in a study of technical replicates of blood from a handful of donors. The repertoire was sequenced with immunoSEQ multiplex PCR; TCRdb's copy has only in-frame clones and lacks some. The repertoire has approximately 81,000 clones, over 75% of them found once; the top ten carry approximately 3.5%. The sequenced sample consisted of PBMCs. This receptor was taken from a human donor in good health. Some clones in this sample may be carry-over from other donors' samples.

Here the CDR3 reads CASSGQLGAPLHF. CDR3 coding DNA: TGTGCCAGCAGTGGACAGCTAGGGGCACCCCTCCACTTT. The genes are TRBV2 and TRBJ1-6; a weak D match, TRBD1 (5 bases). This CDR3 comprises 13 residues. The V and J ends lost 4 bases and 11 bases respectively, with 12 bases between them. Germline lookup yields CDR1 SNHLY and CDR2 FYNNEI.